This entry is about one T cell receptor beta chain. A second PCR, run for about 6 to 11 cycles, used a sample-barcoded 5' primer plus a J-beta primer mix. TCRdb analysed the 5' RACE reads with MiXCR anew, one entry per CDR3 protein. Of roughly 700,000 distinct CDR3 sequences in the sample, 49% were seen once. The CDR3 is 22 amino acids. Germline CDR1 and CDR2: LNHNV and YYDKDF (reference sequence). V dropped 0 bases and J dropped 3; count of bases not matched to a gene: 21. Drawing of peripheral blood yielded about 10 milliliters from each donor. These data are taken from a study of blood T cells in healthy people across ages.

Material: blood. The clonotype comes from a woman aged 55-75 years in good health. J is TRBJ2-7 and V is TRBV15; 12 bases are a match to TRBD2. CDR3: CATSRDIVRGLPSGRAFYEQYF. Written as DNA, the CDR3 is TGTGCCACCAGCAGAGATATAGTCAGGGGGCTGCCTAGCGGGAGGGCCTTCTACGAGCAGTACTTC.